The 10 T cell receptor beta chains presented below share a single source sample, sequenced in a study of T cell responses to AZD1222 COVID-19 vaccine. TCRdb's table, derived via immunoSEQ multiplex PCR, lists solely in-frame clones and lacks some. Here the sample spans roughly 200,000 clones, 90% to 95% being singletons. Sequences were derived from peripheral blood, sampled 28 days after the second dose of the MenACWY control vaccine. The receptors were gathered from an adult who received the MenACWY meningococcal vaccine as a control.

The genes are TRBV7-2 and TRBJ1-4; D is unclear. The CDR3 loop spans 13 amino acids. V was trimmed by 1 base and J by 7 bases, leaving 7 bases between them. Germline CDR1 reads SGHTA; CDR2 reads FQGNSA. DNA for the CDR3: TGTGCCAGCAGCTTAGGATGGGGTGAAAAACTGTTTTTT. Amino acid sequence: CASSLGWGEKLFF.

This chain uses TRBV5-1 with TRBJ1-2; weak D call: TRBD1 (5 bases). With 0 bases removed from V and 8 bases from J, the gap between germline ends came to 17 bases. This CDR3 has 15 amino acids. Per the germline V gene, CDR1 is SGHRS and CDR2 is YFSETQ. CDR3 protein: CASSLVRTPKDGYTF. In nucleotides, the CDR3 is TGCGCCAGCAGCTTGGTTAGGACACCGAAGGACGGCTACACCTTC.

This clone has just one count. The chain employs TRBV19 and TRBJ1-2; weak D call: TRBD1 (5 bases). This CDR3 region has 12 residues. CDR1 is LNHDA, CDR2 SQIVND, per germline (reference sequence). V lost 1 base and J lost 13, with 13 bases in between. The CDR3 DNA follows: TGTGCCAGTAGTATAGGATACAGGTCGAGCACCTTC. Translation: CASSIGYRSSTF.

The CDR3 region is CSAPQRDTQYF. CDR3 nucleotides: TGCAGTGCCCCGCAGCGGGATACGCAGTATTTT. This chain uses TRBV20-1 with TRBJ2-3; a weak D match, TRBD2 (5 bases). Germline-derived CDR1 and CDR2 are DFQATT and SNEGSKA (reference sequence). The CDR3 is 11 residues long. V dropped 6 bases and J dropped 6 bases, with 10 bases sitting between them.

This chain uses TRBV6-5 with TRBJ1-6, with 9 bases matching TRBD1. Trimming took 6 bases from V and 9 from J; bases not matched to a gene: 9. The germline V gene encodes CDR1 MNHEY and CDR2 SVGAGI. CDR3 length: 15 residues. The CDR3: CASRAEQGAFSPLHF. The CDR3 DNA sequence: TGTGCCAGCAGGGCGGAACAGGGGGCATTTTCACCCCTCCACTTT.

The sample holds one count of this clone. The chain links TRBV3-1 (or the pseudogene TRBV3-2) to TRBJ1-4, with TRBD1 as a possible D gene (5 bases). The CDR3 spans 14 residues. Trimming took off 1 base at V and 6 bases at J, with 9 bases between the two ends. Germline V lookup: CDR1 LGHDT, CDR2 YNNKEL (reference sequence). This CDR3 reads CASSQGRVDEKLFF. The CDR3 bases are TGTGCCAGCAGCCAAGGCAGGGTCGATGAAAAACTGTTTTTT.

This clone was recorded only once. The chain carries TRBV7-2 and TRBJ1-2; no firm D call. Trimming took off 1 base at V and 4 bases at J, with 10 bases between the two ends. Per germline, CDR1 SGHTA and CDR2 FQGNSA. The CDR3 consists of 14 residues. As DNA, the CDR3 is TGTGCCAGCAGCTTAGAAAGTATGTCCTATGGCTACACCTTC. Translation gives CASSLESMSYGYTF.

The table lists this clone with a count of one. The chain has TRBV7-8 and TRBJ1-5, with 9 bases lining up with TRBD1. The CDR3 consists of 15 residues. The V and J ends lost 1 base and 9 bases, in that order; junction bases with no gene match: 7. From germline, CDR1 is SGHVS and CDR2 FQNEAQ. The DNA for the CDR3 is TGTGCCAGCAGCTTAGGGGACAGGGTACAATCGCCCCAGCATTTT. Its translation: CASSLGDRVQSPQHF. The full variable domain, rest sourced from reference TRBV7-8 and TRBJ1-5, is GAGVSQSPRYKVAKRGQDVALRCDPISGHVSLFWYQQALGQGPEFLTYFQNEAQLDKSGLPSDRFFAERPEGSVSTLKIQRTQQEDSAVYLCASSLGDRVQSPQHFGDGTRLSIL.

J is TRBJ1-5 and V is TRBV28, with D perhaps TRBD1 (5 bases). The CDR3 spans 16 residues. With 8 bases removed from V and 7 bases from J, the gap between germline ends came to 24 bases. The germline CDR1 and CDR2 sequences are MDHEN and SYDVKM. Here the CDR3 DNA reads TGTGCCAGCCGCCTTAGGGGTGGCGGGGGACGACAGCCCCAGCATTTT. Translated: CASRLRGGGGRQPQHF.

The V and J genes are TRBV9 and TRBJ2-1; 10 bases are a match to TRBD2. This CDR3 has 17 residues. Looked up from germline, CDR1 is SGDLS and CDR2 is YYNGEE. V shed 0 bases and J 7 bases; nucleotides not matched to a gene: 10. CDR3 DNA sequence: TGTGCCAGCAGCGTAGTGGCTAGCGGGGGTACAGTGAATGAGCAGTTCTTC. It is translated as CASSVVASGGTVNEQFF.